This TCR beta chain was profiled in a study of technical replicates of blood from several donors. Produced via immunoSEQ multiplex PCR; TCRdb's table is partial and in-frame only. The sample shows 64,000 or so clones, just under 97% of them seen only once. Trimming took 2 bases from V and 8 from J; bases not matched to a gene: 14. CDR1 and CDR2 (germline): MGHRA, YSYEKL. This CDR3 has 17 residues. The source of this sequence is a human donor in good health. The rearrangement joins TRBV4-1 to TRBJ1-1, with 10 bases fitting TRBD1. Sequencing was performed on T cells isolated from PBMCs. CDR3 sequence reads: CASSQSLGGQGEGEAFF. The CDR3 nucleotides are TGCGCCAGCAGCCAATCGCTTGGAGGACAGGGGGAGGGGGAAGCTTTCTTT.